Each of the 25 T cell receptor beta chains below was sequenced from the same sample in a study of shared clonotypes between healthy human individuals. TCRdb's copy holds only in-frame clones and misses some; the assay was immunoSEQ multiplex PCR. The data hold a few hundred thousand clones, with around 95% observed a single time. As defined, naive CD8 cells were CD45RO-negative and positively selected for CCR7, with terminally differentiated effector memory CD45RA+ cells excluded. Sequencing used naive CD8+ T cells sorted from blood. These receptors all come from a woman younger than 45 in good health.

This clone was seen once. The chain recombines TRBV11-2 with TRBJ2-7; unclear D gene. V lost 5 bases, J lost 0 bases, and 20 bases lay in between. The CDR3 covers 17 residues. Germline V gene sequence: CDR1 SGHAT, CDR2 FQNNGV. The CDR3 DNA reads as TGTGCCAGCAGCCGACCAGGCGCGAGGAAGAGCTCCTACGAGCAGTACTTC. Translated: CASSRPGARKSSYEQYF.

The V gene is TRBV28, the J gene TRBJ2-7; a possible D gene is TRBD2 (6 bases). The germline gives CDR1 MDHEN, CDR2 SYDVKM. Trimming took off 5 bases at V and 4 bases at J, with 18 bases between the two ends. The CDR3 has 15 residues. The CDR3 here is CASSPHSGGEYEQYF. The CDR3 nucleotides are TGTGCCAGCAGTCCTCACTCCGGGGGTGAGTACGAGCAGTACTTC.

The chain recombines TRBV15 with TRBJ2-1; D could derive from TRBD1 or TRBD2 (7 bases each). V was pared by 5 bases and J by 8 bases, with 16 bases between. The CDR3 runs 14 residues. The germline CDR1 and CDR2 sequences are LNHNV and YYDKDF (reference sequence). Written as DNA, the CDR3 is TGTGCCACCAGCTGGGAGGGGGCTAGTGATGAGCAGTTCTTC. Translation: CATSWEGASDEQFF. The whole variable domain, remainder taken from reference TRBV15 and TRBJ2-1, is DAMVIQNPRYQVTQFGKPVTLSCSQTLNHNVMYWYQQKSSQAPKLLFHYYDKDFNNEADTPDNFQSRRPNTSFCFLDIRSPGLGDTAMYLCATSWEGASDEQFFGPGTRLTVL.

This chain connects TRBV5-4 to TRBJ1-2, with 9 bases that match TRBD1. This CDR3 has 13 amino acids. CDR1 is SGHNT and CDR2 is YYREEE in the germline V gene (reference sequence). J gave up 8 bases and V 4 bases, and 6 bases lay outside the gene matches. The CDR3 DNA reads as TGTGCCAGCAGCCAGGACAGGGGTATGGGCTACACCTTC. Protein sequence: CASSQDRGMGYTF.

The chain is built from TRBV5-6 and TRBJ2-2; tentatively, D is TRBD1 or TRBD2 (5 bases each). Trimming took off 0 bases at V and 6 bases at J, with 6 bases between the two ends. Germline values: CDR1 SGHDT, CDR2 YYEEEE. This CDR3 has 13 residues. Here the CDR3 DNA reads TGTGCCAGCAGCTTGGGGGGACCCGGGGAGCTGTTTTTT. Protein sequence: CASSLGGPGELFF.

V gene TRBV7-8 combines with J gene TRBJ2-7; D ambiguous. CDR1 SGHVS and CDR2 FQNEAQ come from the germline V gene. The CDR3 covers 15 residues. The V end was cut by 6 bases, the J end by 3 bases, with 18 bases between. The CDR3 protein is CASSMTGSLRYEQYF. CDR3 nucleotide sequence: TGTGCCAGCAGTATGACCGGGTCATTACGCTACGAGCAGTACTTC. The full variable domain, with the rest looked up from reference TRBV7-8 and TRBJ2-7, is GAGVSQSPRYKVAKRGQDVALRCDPISGHVSLFWYQQALGQGPEFLTYFQNEAQLDKSGLPSDRFFAERPEGSVSTLKIQRTQQEDSAVYLCASSMTGSLRYEQYFGPGTRLTVT.

The CDR3 bases are TGTGCCAGCACAGCGGGTCGGAGCTCCTACGAGCAGTACTTC. The encoded protein is CASTAGRSSYEQYF. The gene calls are TRBV28 and TRBJ2-7, with D possibly being TRBD2 (6 bases). This CDR3 has 14 residues. V gave up 7 bases and J gave up 0 bases, with 13 bases separating them. From germline, CDR1 is MDHEN and CDR2 SYDVKM.

The chain employs TRBV6-6 and TRBJ1-5; perhaps TRBD1 as D (5 bases). V lost 4 bases and J 7 bases, leaving 11 bases between the germline ends. The CDR3 spans 13 residues. Germline assignment: CDR1 MNHNY and CDR2 SVGAGI (reference sequence). CDR3 residues: CASSLGEGQPQHF. In DNA form, the CDR3 reads TGTGCCAGCAGTTTGGGGGAAGGGCAGCCCCAGCATTTT.

The chain combines TRBV28 with TRBJ1-1; weak D call: TRBD1 (6 bases). CDR3 length: 18 amino acids. The ends were cut back, 1 base at V and 4 bases at J, with 22 bases in the middle. Germline V gives CDR1 MDHEN, CDR2 SYDVKM. The CDR3 loop reads CASSLLFQAGEGGTEAFF. In DNA form, the CDR3 reads TGTGCCAGCAGTTTATTATTTCAGGCAGGGGAAGGTGGCACTGAAGCTTTCTTT.

The chain recombines TRBV5-6 with TRBJ1-1, with unresolved D. The CDR3 contains 15 residues. V was cut by 10 bases and J by 4 bases, with 23 bases left in between. Germline V gene sequence: CDR1 SGHDT, CDR2 YYEEEE. CDR3 DNA: TGTGCCGACATATATGGGATCGCCCGATGCACTGAAGCTTTCTTT. Protein sequence: CADIYGIARCTEAFF. The full variable domain, completed using reference TRBV5-6 and TRBJ1-1, is DAGVTQSPTHLIKTRGQQVTLRCSPKSGHDTVSWYQQALGQGPQFIFQYYEEEERQRGNFPDRFSGHQFPNYSSELNVNALLLGDSALYLCADIYGIARCTEAFFGQGTRLTVV.

The chain employs TRBV28 and TRBJ2-2; TRBD2 might be the D (6 bases). The germline V and J ends were trimmed by 2 bases and 5 bases, with 18 bases remaining between them. Germline lookup yields CDR1 MDHEN and CDR2 SYDVKM. This CDR3 contains 17 residues. The CDR3 nucleotides read TGTGCCAGCAGTTTACGGCGGCAGGGACTCGTAACCGGGGAGCTGTTTTTT. The encoded protein is CASSLRRQGLVTGELFF.

The genes are TRBV11-2 and TRBJ2-3; no firm D call. The germline V and J ends were trimmed by 5 bases and 0 bases, with 12 bases remaining between them. CDR3 length: 15 amino acids. Germline values: CDR1 SGHAT, CDR2 FQNNGV. CDR3 protein: CASSPKWASTDTQYF. CDR3 bases: TGTGCCAGCAGCCCGAAGTGGGCCAGCACAGATACGCAGTATTTT.

The rearrangement joins TRBV5-6 to TRBJ1-2; D not resolved. From germline, CDR1 is SGHDT and CDR2 YYEEEE. Trimming shortened V by 0 bases and J by 6 bases, and 15 bases separated the two germline ends. The CDR3 has 15 residues. CDR3 amino acids: CASSLVTGSSDGYTF. CDR3 DNA sequence: TGTGCCAGCAGCTTGGTTACGGGATCTTCGGATGGCTACACCTTC.

This clone was observed once. The chain uses TRBV19 and TRBJ2-7; possible D gene TRBD2, 5 bases. Germline-derived CDR1 and CDR2 are LNHDA and SQIVND (reference sequence). V lost 1 base to trimming and J lost 4 bases, with 8 bases between them. This CDR3 contains 13 residues. The CDR3 reads CASSIAGEYEQYF. The DNA for the CDR3 is TGTGCCAGTAGTATAGCCGGGGAATACGAGCAGTACTTC.

The chain joins TRBV27 to TRBJ2-1, with 9 bases matching TRBD2. This CDR3 contains 14 residues. Per the germline V gene, CDR1 is MNHEY and CDR2 is SMNVEV (reference sequence). Germline trimming cut 7 bases from V and 8 bases from J; bases unmatched to any gene: 9. The CDR3 sequence: CASTLGREGYEQFF. CDR3 sequence (DNA): TGTGCCAGCACTCTGGGGCGGGAGGGCTATGAGCAGTTCTTC.

The chain has TRBV5-1 and TRBJ1-1; possible D gene TRBD1, 5 bases. V was cut by 0 bases and J by 8 bases, with 11 bases left in between. The CDR3 is 13 amino acids. Germline CDR1 SGHRS, CDR2 YFSETQ. CDR3 in amino acids: CASSLGGTVEAFF. CDR3 DNA sequence: TGCGCCAGCAGCTTGGGGGGGACGGTGGAAGCTTTCTTT.

In its sample, this clone was seen once. The chain has TRBV9 and TRBJ2-5; the D is unclear. Trimming removed 0 bases from V and 4 bases from J, with 10 bases in between. CDR1 is SGDLS and CDR2 is YYNGEE in the germline V gene. This CDR3 is built from 14 residues. CDR3 amino acids: CASSVAVVGETQYF. Written as DNA, the CDR3 is TGTGCCAGCAGCGTAGCGGTGGTGGGAGAGACCCAGTACTTC. Using reference TRBV9 and TRBJ2-5 for the parts outside the CDR3, the full variable domain is DSGVTQTPKHLITATGQRVTLRCSPRSGDLSVYWYQQSLDQGLQFLIQYYNGEERAKGNILERFSAQQFPDLHSELNLSSLELGDSALYFCASSVAVVGETQYFGPGTRLLVL.

Remarks on this clone: One end of the junction is discordant with germline, which a read error may explain. The same CDR3 also results from other DNA sequences found in this sample. V and J are TRBV5-1 and TRBJ2-1; 8 nucleotides line up with TRBD1. This CDR3 spans 16 amino acids. CDR1 and CDR2 (germline): SGHRS, YFSETQ. In nucleotides, the CDR3 is TGCGCCAGCAGTTTGGTGGTTAGGACAGGGTCCGATGAGCAGTTCTTC. Protein sequence: CASSLVVRTGSDEQFF.

J is TRBJ2-1 and V is TRBV27; D not certain. Per the germline V gene, CDR1 is MNHEY and CDR2 is SMNVEV (reference sequence). The length of the CDR3 is 14 residues. Trimming removed 5 bases from V and 0 bases from J, with 8 bases in between. CDR3 coding DNA: TGTGCCAGCAGTAGCGAGAGCTCCTACAATGAGCAGTTCTTC. As protein: CASSSESSYNEQFF.

The chain is built from TRBV11-2 and TRBJ2-1; D unresolved. In germline, CDR1 is SGHAT, CDR2 FQNNGV. This CDR3 spans 12 amino acids. Trimming left V 3 bases short and J 8 bases short, with 8 bases between. CDR3 protein: CASSFSRYEQFF. CDR3 bases: TGTGCCAGCAGCTTTTCCCGTTATGAGCAGTTCTTC.

The sample holds a few counts of this clone. The chain links TRBV27 to TRBJ2-3; D is possibly TRBD2 (6 bases). Germline values: CDR1 MNHEY, CDR2 SMNVEV (reference sequence). This CDR3 region has 14 residues. Trimming stripped 4 bases from V and 2 bases from J, with 10 bases between. The CDR3 here is CASSYPGDTDTQYF. In DNA, the CDR3 is TGTGCCAGCAGTTACCCGGGGGACACAGATACGCAGTATTTT.

The rearrangement links TRBV27 to TRBJ2-3; D unclear. The CDR3 has 12 amino acids. Trimming pared 4 bases from V and 2 bases from J, leaving 4 bases between. Germline V lookup: CDR1 MNHEY, CDR2 SMNVEV (reference sequence). The CDR3 loop reads CASSSITDTQYF. The CDR3 DNA is TGTGCCAGCAGTTCAATCACAGATACGCAGTATTTT.

The J gene is TRBJ2-5, the V gene TRBV28, with D unresolved. The end of the DNA aligns better with TRBJ2-7, so the J call may be wrong. CDR1 MDHEN and CDR2 SYDVKM come from the germline V gene. CDR3 size: 15 residues. The CDR3 sequence: CASIDFRALGHEQYF. CDR3 sequence (DNA): TGTGCCAGCATCGATTTTCGGGCCCTCGGCCACGAGCAGTACTTC.

CDR3 sequence (DNA): TGTGCCAGTAGTATTGGTCACACTGAAGCTTTCTTT. Residues: CASSIGHTEAFF. The gene calls are TRBV19 and TRBJ1-1; D is unclear. The germline CDR1 and CDR2 sequences are LNHDA and SQIVND (reference sequence). This CDR3 contains 12 residues. The V end was cut by 3 bases, the J end by 3 bases, with 5 bases between.

The V call is TRBV6-1, the J call TRBJ2-7; 9 positions match TRBD2. The CDR3 totals 15 residues. Germline values: CDR1 MNHNS, CDR2 SASEGT. V shed 5 bases, J shed 1 base, and the junction held 6 bases outside the gene matches. The CDR3 is CASSLSSGASYEQYF. The CDR3 DNA sequence: TGTGCCAGCAGTCTTTCTAGCGGGGCATCCTACGAGCAGTACTTC.